Given below is one T cell receptor (beta chain) in context. The antigen is not known. Only in-frame clones appear in the TCRdb table, and some are missing; sequencing was by immunoSEQ multiplex PCR. The sample has about 10,000 clones, 60% to 80% seen once. This CDR3 has 13 amino acids. In germline, CDR1 is SEHNR, CDR2 FQNEAQ (reference sequence). The germline V and J ends were trimmed by 5 bases and 5 bases, with 13 bases remaining between them. This specimen belongs to a study of neoadjuvant nivolumab and ipilimumab in lung cancer. Study context: Nivolumab 3 mg/kg was given days 1, 15 and 29, plus ipilimumab 1 mg/kg day 1 in combination.

The study, taken as a whole, reports: Blood richness before therapy tracked richness in tumors resected after neoadjuvant therapy. Resected tumors had greater TCR richness and clonality than uninvolved lung.

The material was tumor tissue, obtained after neoadjuvant nivolumab, alone or with ipilimumab, at or shortly before surgery. This chain joins TRBV7-9 and TRBJ2-7; possible D gene TRBD2, 5 bases. The origin of this receptor is an adult with non-small cell lung cancer. Some clones in this sample may be carry-over from other donors' samples. The CDR3 is CASSLGVWDEQYF. The CDR3 coding sequence is TGTGCCAGCAGCCTCGGGGTTTGGGACGAGCAGTACTTC. Variable domain in full (rest from reference TRBV7-9 and TRBJ2-7): DTGVSQNPRHKITKRGQNVTFRCDPISEHNRLYWYRQTLGQGPEFLTYFQNEAQLEKSRLLSDRFSAERPKGSFSTLEIQRTEQGDSAMYLCASSLGVWDEQYFGPGTRLTVT.